This T cell receptor (beta chain) was found in a study of blood T cell repertoires in COVID-19. On the study more broadly: The samples span acute and convalescent COVID-19 from the United States, Italy and Spain. T cells, B-cell-depleted T cells, or PBMCs provided the cDNA or gDNA that served as material.

Per the original data handling: Estimation of nucleated cell counts relied on the amplification of reference gene primers. Profiled with immunoSEQ multiplex PCR; TCRdb holds only in-frame clones, not every one. That table gives V, J and clone size, and the DNA gave D and trimming. The data hold about 230,000 clones, with 65% to 85% observed a single time. CDR1 is SGHVS, CDR2 FQNEAQ, per germline. The CDR3 consists of 16 residues. Trimming removed 0 bases from V and 1 base from J; junction bases left unmatched: 4. The sequence came from an elderly man with acute or convalescent COVID-19. The chain links TRBV7-8 to TRBJ2-7, with TRBD1 matching 9 bases. Sequenced sample: peripheral blood. CDR3 sequence: CASSLAETGGSYEQYF. The CDR3, as DNA: TGTGCCAGCAGCTTAGCCGAGACAGGGGGTTCCTACGAGCAGTACTTC.